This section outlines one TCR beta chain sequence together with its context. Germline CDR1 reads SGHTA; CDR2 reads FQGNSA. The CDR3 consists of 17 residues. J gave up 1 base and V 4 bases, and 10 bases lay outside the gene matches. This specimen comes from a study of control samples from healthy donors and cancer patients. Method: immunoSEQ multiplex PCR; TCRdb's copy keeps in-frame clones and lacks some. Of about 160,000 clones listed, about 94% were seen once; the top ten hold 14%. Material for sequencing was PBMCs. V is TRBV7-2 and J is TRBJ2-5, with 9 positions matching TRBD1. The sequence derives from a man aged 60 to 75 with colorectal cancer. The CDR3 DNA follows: TGTGCCAGCAGCTCTCAACCCCCGGGACAGGGCCAAGAGACCCAGTACTTC. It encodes CASSSQPPGQGQETQYF.